Listed here are 5 T cell receptor beta chains from one sample, sequenced in a study of blood T cell repertoires in COVID-19. TCRdb's copy holds only in-frame clones and misses some; the assay was immunoSEQ multiplex PCR. The table has 150,000 to 200,000 clones, around 90% seen once. Sequencing was performed on peripheral blood. These receptors all come from a man aged 45-60 years who had recovered from COVID-19.

This rearrangement joins TRBV2 to TRBJ2-7; no reliable D call. The length of the CDR3 is 14 residues. Germline V gene data show CDR1 as SNHLY and CDR2 as FYNNEI. V gave up 6 bases and J gave up 0 bases, with 12 bases separating them. Here the CDR3 DNA reads TGTGCCAGCAGGGGCCGTTTGAGCTCCTACGAGCAGTACTTC. It encodes CASRGRLSSYEQYF. The full variable domain, its missing parts supplied by reference TRBV2 and TRBJ2-7, is EPEVTQTPSHQVTQMGQEVILRCVPISNHLYFYWYRQILGQKVEFLVSFYNNEISEKSEIFDDQFSVERPDGSNFTLKIRSTKLEDSAMYFCASRGRLSSYEQYFGPGTRLTVT.

The genes are TRBV24-1 and TRBJ1-4, with 7 bases aligning to TRBD1. Losses at the gene ends were 3 bases for V and 4 bases for J; bases not matched to a gene: 4. The CDR3 is made up of 15 amino acids. Germline loops: CDR1 KGHDR, CDR2 SFDVKD. CDR3 in DNA: TGTGCCACCAGTGATCCCGGACAGGTTAATGAAAAACTGTTTTTT. Translated, it gives CATSDPGQVNEKLFF.

The V and J genes are TRBV19 and TRBJ2-5; 10 nucleotides align to TRBD1. The CDR3 contains 16 residues. Germline V gene lookup returns CDR1 LNHDA and CDR2 SQIVND (reference sequence). With 3 bases clipped from V and 5 bases from J, the junction kept 9 bases outside the gene matches. CDR3 DNA sequence: TGTGCCAGTAGTATGCTCGGGACAGGGGTAGGGGAGACCCAGTACTTC. Translated, it gives CASSMLGTGVGETQYF. Variable domain in full (rest from reference TRBV19 and TRBJ2-5): DGGITQSPKYLFRKEGQNVTLSCEQNLNHDAMYWYRQDPGQGLRLIYYSQIVNDFQKGDIAEGYSVSREKKESFPLTVTSAQKNPTAFYLCASSMLGTGVGETQYFGPGTRLLVL.

This chain connects TRBV10-1 to TRBJ2-7; maybe TRBD1 (6 bases). From germline, CDR1 is WNHNN and CDR2 SYGVQD (reference sequence). CDR3 length equals 15 residues. V dropped 4 bases and J dropped 7 bases, with 20 bases sitting between them. CDR3 nucleotide sequence: TGCGCCAGCAGTGGCGCACAGGGTCGACGGGGAGAGCAGTACTTC. This sequence encodes CASSGAQGRRGEQYF.

This clone was seen only a few times. This chain joins TRBV27 and TRBJ2-7; 10 bases fit TRBD1. V lost 8 bases, J lost 7 bases, and 11 bases stayed unmatched. This CDR3 has 14 residues. CDR1 is MNHEY and CDR2 is SMNVEV in the germline V gene (reference sequence). CDR3 nucleotide sequence: TGTGCCAGCCGCAGCGCTGGACAGGGGGAGGAGCAGTACTTC. Its translation: CASRSAGQGEEQYF.